The present TCR beta chain was sequenced within a study of spatial heterogeneity in lung cancer. Across the study: Detected sequences consistently included more beta-chain ones than alpha-chain ones. General study results and limits: Resection saw ubiquitous expanded tumor TCRs appear in blood more than follow-up did.

The CDR3 consists of 15 residues. With 4 bases removed from V and 6 bases from J, the gap between germline ends came to 18 bases. Germline CDR1 reads SGDLS; CDR2 reads YYNGEE. TCRdb redid the calling of the 5' RACE reads with MiXCR, one entry per CDR3 protein. This sample has about 120,000 distinct CDR3 sequences; 10% to 15% occur once, and the top ten carry roughly 15%. Time point reported: blood at routine non-recurrence follow-up after resection. Sequencing was performed on whole RNA extracted from tumor and nontumor lung tissue, or from frozen PBMC, and the material was left unsorted. For this clonotype: As yet, its antigen is unknown.

The receptor's source is a male donor with early-stage non-small cell lung cancer. This sample comprised PBMCs, obtained at follow-up. The rearrangement joins TRBV9 to TRBJ2-3, with a tentative D call TRBD1 (5 bases). CDR3 loop: CASSSDSVPTDTQYF. The CDR3 bases are TGTGCCAGCAGCTCAGACAGCGTACCAACGGATACGCAGTATTTT.